Listed here are 8 T cell receptor beta chains from one sample, sequenced in a study of T cell repertoires in cytomegalovirus infection. The antigens for these receptors are not known. Each CDR3 protein is one row after TCRdb ran MiXCR on the reads. Here the sample spans about 770,000 distinct CDR3 sequences, 29% being singletons. Sequencing was performed on cultured CD8+ T cells from PBMCs, taken from culture after CMV antigen stimulation. These receptors originate from a human donor in good health (CMV status not recorded). Some clones in this sample may be carry-over from other donors' samples.

The V gene is TRBV6-1, the J gene TRBJ2-7; maybe TRBD1 (6 bases). With 4 bases removed from V and 4 bases from J, the gap between germline ends came to 11 bases. CDR1 is MNHNS and CDR2 is SASEGT in the germline V gene. This CDR3 has 13 amino acids. CDR3 nucleotides: TGTGCCAGCAGTGCAAGACAGGTTTACGAGCAGTACTTC. Protein: CASSARQVYEQYF.

The sample holds a few counts of this clonotype. V is TRBV27 and J is TRBJ2-7; a possible D gene is TRBD2 (6 bases). V was cut by 6 bases and J by 2 bases, with 20 bases left in between. There are 16 residues in the CDR3. CDR1 is MNHEY and CDR2 is SMNVEV in the germline V gene (reference sequence). CDR3 sequence (DNA): TGTGCCAGCAGCCATTCCGGGACTGGGTTTACCTACGAGCAGTACTTC. It encodes CASSHSGTGFTYEQYF.

This clonotype was seen at least ten times. V gene TRBV7-6 combines with J gene TRBJ2-2; 7 positions agree with TRBD1. CDR3 length equals 13 residues. Trimming cost V 8 bases and J 2 bases; bases outside gene matches: 2. CDR1 and CDR2 (germline): SGHVS, FNYEAQ. CDR3 bases: TGTGCCAGCCGGGACAGTAACACCGGGGAGCTGTTTTTT. Translating gives CASRDSNTGELFF.

This clonotype was seen only a few times. The chain combines TRBV10-3 with TRBJ2-1; tentatively, D is TRBD1 (5 bases). The CDR3 has 14 amino acids. Looked up from germline, CDR1 is ENHRY and CDR2 is SYGVKD. Trimming removed 3 bases from V and 5 bases from J, with 11 bases in between. The CDR3 DNA reads TGTGCCATCAGTGAACAGGCCACTGACAATGAGCAGTTCTTC. Translating it yields CAISEQATDNEQFF.

Only a few counts were recorded for this clonotype. This chain connects TRBV27 to TRBJ2-3; D remains unclear. V was pared by 3 bases and J by 5 bases, with 15 bases between. Germline loops: CDR1 MNHEY, CDR2 SMNVEV (reference sequence). The CDR3 sequence is 15 residues long. CDR3 residues: CASSFNLPVGDTQYF. The DNA of the CDR3 is TGTGCCAGCAGTTTTAATCTCCCCGTTGGAGATACGCAGTATTTT.

The sample holds a few counts of this clonotype. The chain has TRBV4-1 and TRBJ2-3; 8 positions agree with TRBD2. Germline V gene sequence: CDR1 MGHRA, CDR2 YSYEKL. There are 16 residues in the CDR3. V lost 2 bases to trimming and J lost 0 bases; unmatched junction nucleotides: 4. This CDR3 reads CASSQTAGESTDTQYF. The CDR3 DNA sequence: TGCGCCAGCAGCCAAACAGCGGGGGAAAGCACAGATACGCAGTATTTT.

This clonotype was seen many times. This chain uses TRBV7-8 with TRBJ2-1, with a weak D call TRBD2 (6 bases). Germline V CDR1 and CDR2: SGHVS, FQNEAQ. CDR3 length equals 14 residues. The V and J ends lost 3 bases and 9 bases respectively, with 15 bases between them. CDR3: CASSFKGGEGEQFF. As DNA, the CDR3 is TGTGCCAGCAGCTTTAAAGGCGGGGAAGGTGAGCAGTTCTTC.

This clonotype was seen more than once but under ten times. This chain links TRBV15 with TRBJ2-2, with 12 bases identical to TRBD2. Germline lookup yields CDR1 LNHNV and CDR2 YYDKDF (reference sequence). This CDR3 comprises 19 residues. The V segment lost 3 bases and the J segment 0 bases; nucleotides outside the gene matches: 8. CDR3 nucleotide sequence: TGTGCCACCAGCAGCCCCCCACTAGCGGGGGGTGCGAACACCGGGGAGCTGTTTTTT. It translates to CATSSPPLAGGANTGELFF.